A single sample gave rise to the 24 T cell receptor beta chains below, sequenced in a study of T-cell reconstitution after alpha-beta-depleted transplantation in children. Molecular barcoding with unique molecular identifiers was used for the TCRbeta library. TCRdb re-derived calls from the PCR reads in MiXCR, one entry per CDR3 protein. In the table there are roughly 300,000 distinct CDR3 sequences, 10% of which are singletons. The sample here was PBMCs from the stem cell graft donor, taken from the stem cell graft. All receptors derive from a human donor who donated a stem cell graft to a child with acute lymphoblastic leukemia.

The chain has TRBV20-1 and TRBJ2-3; 7 nucleotides match TRBD1. The CDR3 has 17 amino acids. V lost 1 base, J lost 3 bases, and 13 bases stayed unmatched. CDR1 and CDR2 from the germline V gene are DFQATT and SNEGSKA (reference sequence). The CDR3 loop reads CSARVPDLDRLTDTQYF. As DNA, the CDR3 is TGCAGTGCTAGAGTCCCGGACCTGGACAGGCTGACAGATACGCAGTATTTT.

Note on this clonotype: The junction differs from germline at one of its ends, possibly a read error. The chain couples TRBV7-7 to TRBJ2-5; 7 bases are shared with TRBD1. Germline CDR1 SSHAT, CDR2 FNYEAQ (reference sequence). The CDR3 covers 14 residues. CDR3 residues: CASSSEGAEETQYF. The CDR3 DNA reads TGTGCTAGCAGCTCTGAGGGGGCGGAAGAGACCCAGTACTTC. Variable domain in full (rest from reference TRBV7-7 and TRBJ2-5): GAGVSQSPRYKVTKRGQDVTLRCDPISSHATLYWYQQALGQGPEFLTYFNYEAQPDKSGLPSDRFSAERPEGSISTLTIQRTEQRDSAMYRCASSSEGAEETQYFGPGTRLLVL.

This clonotype has a handful of counts. The V call is TRBV19, the J call TRBJ1-1; 11 nucleotides align to TRBD1. There are 14 residues in the CDR3. Trimming at V came to 3 bases and at J to 4 bases, leaving 1 base not matched to a gene. Germline V gene lookup returns CDR1 LNHDA and CDR2 SQIVND (reference sequence). DNA for the CDR3: TGTGCCAGTAGTATCGGGACAGGGGGCACTGAAGCTTTCTTT. Its translation is CASSIGTGGTEAFF.

A few counts support this clonotype. The chain couples TRBV27 to TRBJ1-1; 11 nucleotides match TRBD1. V lost 2 bases to trimming and J lost 3 bases; unmatched junction nucleotides: 2. CDR3 size: 15 residues. The germline gives CDR1 MNHEY, CDR2 SMNVEV (reference sequence). CDR3 sequence reads: CASSLGQGADTEAFF. CDR3 nucleotides: TGTGCCAGCAGTTTAGGACAGGGGGCCGACACTGAAGCTTTCTTT.

This clonotype occurred a few times. The CDR3 coding sequence is TGCGCCAGCAGCGGGACTAGTCTTAGCACAGATACGCAGTATTTT. Translating it yields CASSGTSLSTDTQYF. The chain has TRBV5-1 and TRBJ2-3; 8 bases agree with TRBD2. Trimming removed 4 bases from V and 0 bases from J; junction bases left unmatched: 4. Germline V gives CDR1 SGHRS, CDR2 YFSETQ. The CDR3 consists of 15 residues.

This rearrangement joins TRBV29-1 to TRBJ2-2, with D perhaps matching TRBD1 (6 bases). The germline V gene encodes CDR1 SQVTM and CDR2 ANQGSEA. The germline V and J ends were trimmed by 6 bases and 2 bases, with 13 bases remaining between them. CDR3 length equals 14 residues. The CDR3 here is CSVLTGVNTGELFF. The CDR3 DNA follows: TGCAGCGTCTTGACAGGCGTCAACACCGGGGAGCTGTTTTTT.

The chain employs TRBV9 and TRBJ2-3, with 9 bases identical to TRBD2. CDR1 and CDR2 (germline): SGDLS, YYNGEE. The CDR3 covers 15 residues. V was pared by 0 bases and J by 4 bases, with 3 bases of the junction left unmatched. The CDR3 reads CASSVGGRAADTQYF. The DNA of the CDR3 is TGTGCCAGCAGCGTAGGCGGGAGGGCGGCAGATACGCAGTATTTT.

This clonotype was seen only a few times. The V and J genes are TRBV7-3 and TRBJ2-2; 10 bases line up with TRBD2. The CDR3 is 14 amino acids. Germline V lookup: CDR1 SGHTA, CDR2 FQGTGA. The V and J ends lost 7 bases and 4 bases, in that order; junction bases with no gene match: 3. Here the CDR3 DNA reads TGTGCCAGCAAACTAGCGGGGCCCACCGGGGAGCTGTTTTTT. It encodes CASKLAGPTGELFF.

The chain has TRBV20-1 and TRBJ1-5, with TRBD1 identical over 9 bases. Germline CDR1 and CDR2: DFQATT and SNEGSKA (reference sequence). This CDR3 has 13 amino acids. V shed 1 base and J 6 bases; nucleotides not matched to a gene: 1. CDR3 amino acids: CSARGQGGQPQHF. CDR3 nucleotides: TGCAGTGCTAGAGGACAGGGGGGTCAGCCCCAGCATTTT.

This clonotype was counted between two and nine times. V usage is TRBV7-2 and J usage is TRBJ2-1; D possibly corresponds to TRBD2 (6 bases). The CDR3 spans 13 residues. V shed 2 bases and J shed 7 bases, with 9 bases lying between them. Looked up from germline, CDR1 is SGHTA and CDR2 is FQGNSA. CDR3 sequence reads: CASSLPGENEQFF. The CDR3 nucleotides read TGTGCCAGCAGCTTACCGGGAGAAAATGAGCAGTTCTTC.

This chain uses TRBV11-2 with TRBJ2-1; possible D gene TRBD1, 7 bases. Deletions cut 1 base from V and 7 bases from J, with 14 bases between. CDR1 is SGHAT and CDR2 is FQNNGV in the germline V gene. CDR3 length: 15 residues. The CDR3 reads CASSLVAGGSNEQFF. The CDR3 nucleotides are TGTGCCAGCAGCTTAGTGGCAGGGGGGTCAAATGAGCAGTTCTTC.

This clonotype was observed many times. The CDR3 sequence is CASSVTSGIDEQYF. Here the CDR3 DNA reads TGTGCCAGCAGCGTAACTAGCGGGATCGACGAGCAGTACTTC. The V gene is TRBV9, the J gene TRBJ2-7; 10 positions match TRBD2. Germline loops: CDR1 SGDLS, CDR2 YYNGEE. Trimming took 1 base from V and 5 from J; bases not matched to a gene: 3. CDR3 size: 14 residues.

This clonotype was observed at least ten times. V and J are TRBV4-1 and TRBJ2-3; 7 bases map to TRBD1. Unmatched junction bases numbered 6, after V lost 3 bases and J lost 6 bases. The CDR3 loop spans 14 amino acids. Per germline, CDR1 MGHRA and CDR2 YSYEKL. The DNA of the CDR3 is TGCGCCAGCAGCCAGGCCGGGACAGTCGATACGCAGTATTTT. This translates into CASSQAGTVDTQYF.

Only a few counts were recorded for this clonotype. V and J are TRBV7-6 and TRBJ2-7; D gene unclear. The V and J ends lost 5 bases and 3 bases respectively, with 11 bases between them. The germline V gene encodes CDR1 SGHVS and CDR2 FNYEAQ. The CDR3 totals 13 residues. The CDR3 sequence is CASSRSLLYEQYF. CDR3 coding DNA: TGTGCCAGCAGCCGGTCCCTACTCTACGAGCAGTACTTC.

This clonotype was seen a handful of times. The genes are TRBV7-9 and TRBJ2-1, with D possibly matching TRBD2 (6 bases). The V and J ends lost 5 bases and 9 bases respectively, with 17 bases between them. Germline V gives CDR1 SEHNR, CDR2 FQNEAQ (reference sequence). The CDR3 is 14 amino acids. CDR3 loop: CASSPPDPGVEQFF. The CDR3 DNA reads as TGTGCCAGCAGCCCCCCAGACCCGGGAGTTGAGCAGTTCTTC.

This clonotype was recorded a few times. The chain joins TRBV20-1 to TRBJ1-2; D gene unclear. Germline V gene sequence: CDR1 DFQATT, CDR2 SNEGSKA (reference sequence). This CDR3 is 14 amino acids long. V was pared by 2 bases and J by 0 bases, with 10 bases between. The CDR3 DNA sequence: TGCAGTGCTAGAAGCACCGCCCCTAACTATGGCTACACCTTC. Its translation is CSARSTAPNYGYTF.

The chain combines TRBV29-1 with TRBJ2-5; D call uncertain. Trimming took off 4 bases at V and 6 bases at J, with 12 bases between the two ends. Per germline, CDR1 SQVTM and CDR2 ANQGSEA. The CDR3 extends over 12 amino acids. CDR3 in amino acids: CSVGAELQTQYF. The CDR3 DNA is TGCAGCGTTGGGGCCGAACTACAGACCCAGTACTTC.

This clonotype turned up a few times. V usage is TRBV5-1 and J usage is TRBJ2-7; possible D gene TRBD2, 6 bases. CDR3 length equals 14 residues. Germline CDR1 SGHRS, CDR2 YFSETQ. V was trimmed by 0 bases and J by 2 bases, leaving 9 bases between them. Here the CDR3 reads CASSLVGLPYEQYF. CDR3 DNA: TGCGCCAGCAGCTTGGTCGGACTACCCTACGAGCAGTACTTC.

This clonotype was counted a few times. The chain recombines TRBV24-1 with TRBJ2-5, with 7 positions matching TRBD1. The CDR3 spans 15 residues. Trimming took 4 bases from V and 5 from J; bases not matched to a gene: 9. Germline V gene sequence: CDR1 KGHDR, CDR2 SFDVKD. CDR3 sequence reads: CATSDPRGPGETQYF. The DNA of the CDR3 is TGTGCCACCAGTGACCCTAGGGGGCCCGGGGAGACCCAGTACTTC.

This clonotype has more than one count but fewer than ten. The CDR3 loop reads CASSSGAHNEQFF. CDR3 DNA sequence: TGTGCCAGCTCCAGCGGGGCGCATAATGAGCAGTTCTTC. The chain couples TRBV7-2 to TRBJ2-1; TRBD2 matches 7 bases. The CDR3 is made up of 13 amino acids. CDR1 is SGHTA and CDR2 is FQGNSA in the germline V gene. With 8 bases clipped from V and 7 bases from J, the junction kept 8 bases outside the gene matches.

This clonotype showed up just a few times. The chain links TRBV20-1 to TRBJ2-1; D is unresolved. Per the germline V gene, CDR1 is DFQATT and CDR2 is SNEGSKA (reference sequence). The CDR3 consists of 12 residues. Between the trimmed V and J ends, which lost 6 bases and 9 bases, there was a span of 15 bases. CDR3 sequence (DNA): TGCAGTGCCCTTCCTCGGATCAGTGAGCAGTTCTTC. It encodes CSALPRISEQFF.

This clonotype was counted between two and nine times. The chain combines TRBV11-2 with TRBJ1-1; TRBD1 agrees at 8 bases. This CDR3 spans 13 amino acids. Unmatched junction bases numbered 4, after V lost 6 bases and J lost 4 bases. Germline CDR1 is SGHAT and CDR2 is FQNNGV. CDR3 residues: CASRRQGTTEAFF. CDR3 DNA: TGTGCCAGCAGACGACAGGGGACCACTGAAGCTTTCTTT.

This chain uses TRBV7-2 with TRBJ2-6; D call uncertain. Germline V gene lookup returns CDR1 SGHTA and CDR2 FQGNSA. Trimming cost V 2 bases and J 12 bases, with 8 bases left between them. This CDR3 is 12 amino acids long. The CDR3 here is CASSLKPTVLTF. The CDR3 DNA is TGTGCCAGCAGCTTAAAACCTACCGTCCTGACTTTC.

This clonotype was observed at least ten times. The chain couples TRBV12-3 or TRBV12-4 to TRBJ2-1, with D unresolved. There are 13 residues in the CDR3. The V and J ends lost 5 bases and 5 bases respectively, with 10 bases between them. In nucleotides, the CDR3 is TGTGCCAGCAGTACCTTATTAAACAATGAGCAGTTCTTC. Amino acids: CASSTLLNNEQFF.